This TCR beta chain comes out of a study of control samples from healthy donors and cancer patients. Germline values: CDR1 SGHKS, CDR2 YYEKEE (reference sequence). This CDR3 is 13 amino acids long. V lost 1 base to trimming and J lost 12 bases; unmatched junction nucleotides: 7. Assay used: immunoSEQ multiplex PCR; TCRdb lists only in-frame clones, some missing. The sample yields 150,000 to 200,000 clones, about 90% seen once. This receptor was identified in a woman between 45 and 60 years old in good health. This chain joins TRBV5-5 and TRBJ2-1; TRBD1 aligns across 7 bases. Material: blood. The CDR3 nucleotides are TGTGCCAGCAGCTTGAACGCGGACAGGCGGCAGTTCTTC. Its protein product is CASSLNADRRQFF.